These 25 T cell receptor beta chains were all obtained from the same sample, sequenced in a study of patients and donors after allogeneic stem cell transplantation. TCRdb redid the calling of the RT-PCR reads with MiXCR, one entry per CDR3 protein. The table includes over 130,000 distinct CDR3 sequences, approximately 35% detected once. The sample taken for sequencing was blood, either unsorted or a sorted T cell fraction (not recorded which). The origin of the receptors is a human donor who was either an allogeneic HSCT recipient or a stem cell or donor lymphocyte infusion donor (not recorded which). It is not recorded whose cells these are; they may come from a transplant donor.

The chain combines TRBV18 with TRBJ1-5; no clear D. CDR3 length: 13 amino acids. Trimming took 2 bases from V and 7 from J, leaving 9 bases between them. Germline V gene sequence: CDR1 KGHSH, CDR2 LQKENI. CDR3 in amino acids: CASSPEVGQPQHF. CDR3 coding DNA: TGTGCCAGCTCACCAGAGGTAGGGCAGCCCCAGCATTTT.

This clonotype appeared a few times. The chain is built from TRBV5-1 and TRBJ1-1; tentative D call: TRBD1 (6 bases). The CDR3 has 15 amino acids. CDR1 and CDR2 (germline): SGHRS, YFSETQ. The V and J ends lost 7 bases and 5 bases respectively, with 21 bases between them. The CDR3, as DNA: TGCGCCAGCCATTCACAGGGCGCAGGTGGTACTGAAGCTTTCTTT. The encoded protein is CASHSQGAGGTEAFF.

CDR3: CATTGQNTGELFF. For the CDR3, the DNA is TGTGCCACCACCGGACAGAACACCGGGGAGCTGTTTTTT. J is TRBJ2-2 and V is TRBV24-1, with a weak D call TRBD1 (5 bases). This CDR3 region has 13 residues. V shed 8 bases and J shed 1 base, with 7 bases lying between them. Germline V gives CDR1 KGHDR, CDR2 SFDVKD.

V usage is TRBV3-1 and J usage is TRBJ1-2; unclear D gene. The germline gives CDR1 LGHDT, CDR2 YNNKEL (reference sequence). This CDR3 spans 13 amino acids. V was cut by 4 bases and J by 1 base, with 7 bases left in between. CDR3 DNA: TGTGCCAGCAGCCCGACGGATAACTATGGCTACACCTTC. Translation: CASSPTDNYGYTF.

The chain is built from TRBV12-3 or TRBV12-4 and TRBJ2-1; D is tentatively TRBD1 or TRBD2 (5 bases each). This CDR3 is built from 14 residues. Trimming stripped 1 base from V and 6 bases from J, with 10 bases between. The chain's CDR3 is CASSLGDEINEQFF. Written as DNA, the CDR3 is TGTGCCAGCAGTTTAGGGGACGAGATCAATGAGCAGTTCTTC.

The chain combines TRBV4-3 with TRBJ2-2; D unclear. The CDR3 covers 15 residues. The V end was cut by 0 bases, the J end by 6 bases, with 11 bases between. From germline, CDR1 is LGHNA and CDR2 YSLEER. The CDR3 loop is CASSQDPGHPGELFF. CDR3 sequence (DNA): TGCGCCAGCAGCCAAGATCCCGGCCACCCCGGGGAGCTGTTTTTT.

This chain uses TRBV2 with TRBJ2-1; weak D call: TRBD1 (5 bases). V gave up 7 bases and J gave up 15 bases, with 22 bases separating them. From germline, CDR1 is SNHLY and CDR2 FYNNEI. The CDR3 extends over 13 amino acids. CDR3 sequence reads: CASTAPQDVIGFF. DNA for the CDR3: TGTGCCAGCACTGCGCCACAGGACGTTATTGGGTTCTTC.

This clonotype was recorded at least ten times. V usage is TRBV12-3 or TRBV12-4 and J usage is TRBJ1-1; D is ambiguous. The CDR3 is 13 residues long. V was cut by 0 bases and J by 1 base, with 3 bases left in between. In DNA, the CDR3 is TGTGCCAGCAGTTTAGCTCCGAACACTGAAGCTTTCTTT. Translating gives CASSLAPNTEAFF.

This clonotype was recorded a few times. The V call is TRBV25-1, the J call TRBJ1-4; TRBD1 matches at 8 bases. CDR1 is MGHDK, CDR2 SYGVNS, per germline. This CDR3 is built from 15 residues. The V segment lost 2 bases and the J segment 5 bases; nucleotides outside the gene matches: 4. This CDR3 is CASSEPDRVNEKLFF. The DNA for the CDR3 is TGTGCCAGCAGTGAACCGGACAGGGTGAATGAAAAACTGTTTTTT.

This clonotype was observed a handful of times. CDR3 protein: CASSLESLAKNIQYF. In nucleotides, the CDR3 is TGTGCCAGCAGTTTGGAGTCTCTAGCCAAAAACATTCAGTACTTC. The V and J genes are TRBV12-3 or TRBV12-4 and TRBJ2-4; D gene ambiguous. The CDR3 is 15 amino acids. V was cut by 3 bases and J by 0 bases, with 9 bases left in between.

This clonotype has only a few counts. This chain joins TRBV7-2 and TRBJ1-2, with D hard to call. This CDR3 has 15 amino acids. Trimming shortened V by 4 bases and J by 6 bases, and 18 bases separated the two germline ends. Germline CDR1 is SGHTA and CDR2 is FQGNSA. The CDR3 DNA reads as TGTGCCAGCAGCTATATGGGCCAAGGGCACAATGGCTACACCTTC. This gives the protein CASSYMGQGHNGYTF.

The chain employs TRBV12-3 or TRBV12-4 and TRBJ2-2; D uncertain. This CDR3 region has 13 residues. The ends were cut back, 3 bases at V and 4 bases at J, with 6 bases in the middle. The CDR3 DNA sequence: TGTGCCAGCAGTTTTGAACCCACCGGGGAGCTGTTTTTT. This sequence encodes CASSFEPTGELFF.

The chain links TRBV27 to TRBJ2-7, with D possibly matching TRBD1 (7 bases). There are 12 residues in the CDR3. V lost 6 bases and J 4 bases, leaving 10 bases between the germline ends. Germline CDR1 and CDR2: MNHEY and SMNVEV (reference sequence). The CDR3 bases are TGTGCCAGCAGGACAGGGACTTACGAGCAGTACTTC. It is translated as CASRTGTYEQYF.

The rearrangement joins TRBV27 to TRBJ2-7; D is perhaps TRBD2 (5 bases). Germline V gene sequence: CDR1 MNHEY, CDR2 SMNVEV (reference sequence). The ends were cut back, 2 bases at V and 5 bases at J, with 13 bases in the middle. This CDR3 has 14 residues. CDR3 nucleotide sequence: TGTGCCAGCAGTTTAGGAGGATCCCCTAACGAGCAGTACTTC. This codes for CASSLGGSPNEQYF.

The CDR3 DNA reads as TGTGCCAGCAGTTTGAAGTTGGAAGCTTTCTTT. This gives the protein CASSLKLEAFF. This chain uses TRBV12-3 or TRBV12-4 with TRBJ1-1, with unresolved D. Trimming stripped 3 bases from V and 8 bases from J, with 7 bases between. This CDR3 comprises 11 residues.

This clonotype was picked up a small number of times. The rearrangement uses TRBV20-1 and TRBJ1-6; D is ambiguous. There are 17 residues in the CDR3. V was pared by 5 bases and J by 0 bases, with 17 bases between. The germline V gene has CDR1 DFQATT and CDR2 SNEGSKA (reference sequence). CDR3 DNA sequence: TGCAGTGCTGCTCTGGACGCCGGAAGCTCCTATAATTCACCCCTCCACTTT. Its protein product is CSAALDAGSSYNSPLHF.

This clonotype was recorded a few times. V and J are TRBV10-3 and TRBJ1-1; D perhaps matches TRBD1 (5 bases). The CDR3 is 12 residues long. The V end was cut by 4 bases, the J end by 6 bases, with 9 bases between. The germline V gene has CDR1 ENHRY and CDR2 SYGVKD. The CDR3 DNA follows: TGTGCCATCAGTGGGCCGACAGCTGAAGCTTTCTTT. Protein sequence: CAISGPTAEAFF.

J is TRBJ1-3 and V is TRBV9; unclear D gene. Deletions cut 0 bases from V and 0 bases from J, with 7 bases between. Looked up from germline, CDR1 is SGDLS and CDR2 is YYNGEE. This CDR3 is 15 amino acids long. CDR3 nucleotides: TGTGCCAGCAGCGTAGGGTACAGCTCTGGAAACACCATATATTTT. Its protein is CASSVGYSSGNTIYF. The variable domain in full, completed from reference TRBV9 and TRBJ1-3, reads DSGVTQTPKHLITATGQRVTLRCSPRSGDLSVYWYQQSLDQGLQFLIQYYNGEERAKGNILERFSAQQFPDLHSELNLSSLELGDSALYFCASSVGYSSGNTIYFGEGSWLTVV.

The chain uses TRBV28 and TRBJ2-2; 9 nucleotides match TRBD1. V was clipped by 6 bases and J by 1 base; unmatched bases: 9. CDR3 length equals 17 residues. CDR1 and CDR2 (germline): MDHEN, SYDVKM. CDR3 nucleotides: TGTGCCAGCAGCTCCGTTACAGGGGGCGTGAACACCGGGGAGCTGTTTTTT. Amino acids: CASSSVTGGVNTGELFF. The entire variable domain, with the rest obtained from reference TRBV28 and TRBJ2-2, is as follows: DVKVTQSSRYLVKRTGEKVFLECVQDMDHENMFWYRQDPGLGLRLIYFSYDVKMKEKGDIPEGYSVSREKKERFSLILESASTNQTSMYLCASSSVTGGVNTGELFFGEGSRLTVL.

This clonotype was found many times. The chain couples TRBV6-5 to TRBJ1-2; 7 nucleotides match TRBD1. Germline CDR1 is MNHEY and CDR2 is SVGAGI. The CDR3 totals 13 residues. The junction had 5 bases not matched to a gene; V was cut back by 2 bases and J by 8 bases. CDR3 loop: CASSYGTGVGYTF. CDR3 nucleotides: TGTGCCAGCAGTTACGGCACAGGGGTCGGCTACACCTTC.

The chain employs TRBV7-9 and TRBJ1-1; D remains unclear. CDR3 length: 14 amino acids. The germline V gene encodes CDR1 SEHNR and CDR2 FQNEAQ (reference sequence). V dropped 1 base and J dropped 4 bases, with 10 bases sitting between them. The CDR3 reads CASSLGGLVTEAFF. CDR3 nucleotides: TGTGCCAGCAGCTTAGGGGGTCTGGTCACTGAAGCTTTCTTT. The whole variable domain, remainder taken from reference TRBV7-9 and TRBJ1-1, is DTGVSQNPRHKITKRGQNVTFRCDPISEHNRLYWYRQTLGQGPEFLTYFQNEAQLEKSRLLSDRFSAERPKGSFSTLEIQRTEQGDSAMYLCASSLGGLVTEAFFGQGTRLTVV.

The chain joins TRBV11-2 to TRBJ1-6, with D maybe TRBD1 (5 bases). This CDR3 comprises 15 residues. The V and J ends lost 5 bases and 4 bases respectively, with 12 bases between them. CDR1 and CDR2 (germline): SGHAT, FQNNGV. The CDR3 nucleotides are TGTGCCAGCAGCCCCATGGGGCTGTATAATTCACCCCTCCACTTT. Encoded protein: CASSPMGLYNSPLHF. The full variable domain, its missing parts supplied by reference TRBV11-2 and TRBJ1-6, is EAGVAQSPRYKIIEKRQSVAFWCNPISGHATLYWYQQILGQGPKLLIQFQNNGVVDDSQLPKDRFSAERLKGVDSTLKIQPAKLEDSAVYLCASSPMGLYNSPLHFGNGTRLTVT.

The J gene is TRBJ1-5, the V gene TRBV12-3 or TRBV12-4; D is unclear. V was clipped by 1 base and J by 7 bases, with 11 bases between them. The CDR3 consists of 14 residues. The chain's CDR3 is CASSLVRGSQPQHF. The DNA for the CDR3 is TGTGCCAGCAGTTTAGTACGGGGTTCCCAGCCCCAGCATTTT.

The chain is built from TRBV25-1 and TRBJ2-5; 8 nucleotides line up with TRBD2. This CDR3 spans 14 amino acids. Per the germline V gene, CDR1 is MGHDK and CDR2 is SYGVNS. Trimming at V came to 4 bases and at J to 5 bases, leaving 6 bases not matched to a gene. CDR3 residues: CASSGLAPKETQYF. CDR3 in DNA: TGTGCCAGCAGTGGACTAGCGCCGAAGGAGACCCAGTACTTC. Together with reference TRBV25-1 and TRBJ2-5, the CDR3 gives the full variable domain: EADIYQTPRYLVIGTGKKITLECSQTMGHDKMYWYQQDPGMELHLIHYSYGVNSTEKGDLSSESTVSRIRTEHFPLTLESARPSHTSQYLCASSGLAPKETQYFGPGTRLLVL.

The table lists this clonotype with a few counts. The chain joins TRBV5-6 to TRBJ2-7; D is undetermined. The V gene's germline CDR1 is SGHDT and CDR2 YYEEEE. Trimming took 0 bases from V and 3 from J, leaving 4 bases between them. CDR3 length: 12 amino acids. CDR3 coding DNA: TGTGCCAGCAGCTTGGGCTTCTACGAGCAGTACTTC. It translates to CASSLGFYEQYF. The whole variable domain, filled in from reference TRBV5-6 and TRBJ2-7, reads DAGVTQSPTHLIKTRGQQVTLRCSPKSGHDTVSWYQQALGQGPQFIFQYYEEEERQRGNFPDRFSGHQFPNYSSELNVNALLLGDSALYLCASSLGFYEQYFGPGTRLTVT.